These 5 T cell receptor beta chains originate from one sample sequenced in a study of neurological immune-mediated disorders. Noted time point: longitudinal time-point 3. TCRdb re-derived calls from the 5' RACE reads in MiXCR, one entry per CDR3 protein. The data hold 43,000 or so distinct CDR3 sequences, with roughly 12% observed a single time. Sequenced: PBMCs. Receptors were obtained from a man aged 30 to 45 in good health.

The chain links TRBV7-2 to TRBJ2-3, with D tentatively TRBD2 (6 bases). Germline assignment: CDR1 SGHTA and CDR2 FQGNSA. V dropped 0 bases and J dropped 0 bases, with 7 bases sitting between them. CDR3 length equals 15 residues. This chain's CDR3 is CASSLAGLSTDTQYF. For the CDR3, the DNA is TGTGCCAGCAGCTTAGCGGGACTTAGCACAGATACGCAGTATTTT.

This clonotype occurred many times. This chain uses TRBV2 with TRBJ2-3; a possible D gene is TRBD1 (5 bases). The CDR3 covers 15 residues. CDR1 is SNHLY and CDR2 is FYNNEI in the germline V gene. V lost 6 bases, J lost 1 base, and 14 bases lay in between. CDR3: CASSVSRVGTDTQYF. DNA of the CDR3: TGTGCCAGCAGCGTTAGCAGGGTCGGCACAGATACGCAGTATTTT.

On this clonotype: The junction differs from germline at one of its ends, possibly a read error. This chain connects TRBV5-1 to TRBJ2-7; TRBD1 matches at 8 bases. Germline V gene data show CDR1 as SGHRS and CDR2 as YFSETQ. The CDR3 extends over 14 amino acids. CDR3: CANSPRDRTYEHYF. CDR3 in DNA: TGCGCCAACAGCCCAAGGGACAGGACCTACGAGCATTACTTC.

The table lists this clonotype with many counts. The chain couples TRBV5-1 to TRBJ1-2; D unresolved. The germline gives CDR1 SGHRS, CDR2 YFSETQ. The ends were cut back, 4 bases at V and 3 bases at J, with 19 bases in the middle. The CDR3 has 16 amino acids. The CDR3 nucleotides read TGCGCCAGCAGCACTGAGGGCTGGGCTGAAGACTATGGCTACACCTTC. Its protein is CASSTEGWAEDYGYTF.

This clonotype occurred many times. This sequence joins TRBV20-1 and TRBJ2-1, with D possibly matching TRBD2 (6 bases). V lost 5 bases to trimming and J lost 5 bases, with 16 bases between them. Per the germline V gene, CDR1 is DFQATT and CDR2 is SNEGSKA (reference sequence). This CDR3 spans 14 amino acids. CDR3: CSALSGLGDNEQFF. CDR3 bases: TGCAGTGCTCTTAGCGGCCTAGGGGACAATGAGCAGTTCTTC.